The present entry profiles one T cell receptor beta chain with its context. The sample is drawn from a study of shared T cell receptors in the human thymus. Germline V gives CDR1 SGHRS, CDR2 YFSETQ. The V and J ends lost 4 bases and 3 bases, in that order; junction bases with no gene match: 6. The CDR3 contains 14 residues. TCRdb's table, derived via immunoSEQ multiplex PCR, lists solely in-frame clones and lacks some. The sample includes 700,000 to 750,000 clones, approximately 83% of them seen just once. These records were also assigned to another study, of human thymus T cells. That paper adds: V and J genes seemed to be used with bias in thymic and blood repertoires. The related literature has documented a marked overlap of thymic repertoires among unrelated individuals.

This receptor was obtained from a girl under three years old with a congenital heart defect. The rearrangement uses TRBV5-1 and TRBJ2-5; 7 bases are a match to TRBD1. The sample taken for sequencing was thymocytes. CDR3 sequence (DNA): TGCGCCAGCAGCGCGACAGGGAGCGAAGAGACCCAGTACTTC. Residues: CASSATGSEETQYF.